This entry is about one T cell receptor (beta chain). Its antigen is unknown. The data were obtained in a study of OX40 agonist ivuxolimab in advanced cancers. Study-level results: The authors did not determine the antigen specificity of the expanded peripheral T cells.

The study sampled blood at baseline, cycle 4 day 1, and cycle 7 day 1. Some clones are missing from TCRdb's copy, which holds only in-frame ones; the method was immunoSEQ multiplex PCR. This sample has approximately 98,000 clones; 91% occur once, and the top ten carry around 0.64%. The CDR3 has 16 residues. Trimming cost V 6 bases and J 3 bases; bases outside gene matches: 13. Germline loops: CDR1 LNHDA, CDR2 SQIVND (reference sequence). The source is an adult with an advanced solid tumor such as melanoma, head and neck, liver or kidney cancer. This chain joins TRBV19 and TRBJ2-7; 8 bases are shared with TRBD2. The specimen comprised CD4+ or CD8+ T cells sorted from blood, sampled in a trial of the OX40 agonist ivuxolimab. The CDR3 DNA reads as TGTGCCAGTAGGCCCACGTCCTCGGGGGGGAACTACGAGCAGTACTTC. This sequence encodes CASRPTSSGGNYEQYF.